This T cell receptor beta chain was identified during a study of blood T cell repertoires in COVID-19. CDR3 length: 13 residues. V was clipped by 2 bases and J by 6 bases; unmatched bases: 4. Germline V CDR1 and CDR2: SNHLY, FYNNEI. Assay: immunoSEQ multiplex PCR; the TCRdb copy retains only in-frame clones and omits some. Of some 190,000 clones listed, approximately 80% are singletons. Specimen: PBMCs or T cells enriched from blood (not recorded which). This sequence was found in a man aged 60 to 75 who had been exposed to COVID-19. The chain combines TRBV2 with TRBJ2-7; TRBD1 aligns across 7 bases. The CDR3 nucleotides read TGTGCCAGCAGTGAAATACAGGGGACCGAGCAGTACTTC. It translates to CASSEIQGTEQYF.